Included here is one TCR beta chain sequence, with context. Libraries were prepared by immunoSEQ multiplex PCR; TCRdb keeps only in-frame clonotypes and omits some of them. The table has roughly 20,000 clones, 88% seen once; the top ten hold 8.5% to 14%. This specimen belongs to a study of blood T cell repertoires in COVID-19. Sequenced: peripheral blood. This TCR was recovered from a human donor in a cohort sampled during active COVID-19.

In DNA form, the CDR3 reads TGTGCCAGCAGTTACCGTCAGCGGGGCGAGCAGTTCTTC. It encodes CASSYRQRGEQFF. The chain combines TRBV6-5 with TRBJ2-1, with 7 positions matching TRBD2. The junction had 5 bases not matched to a gene; V was cut back by 2 bases and J by 10 bases. The CDR3 covers 13 residues. CDR1 MNHEY and CDR2 SVGAGI come from the germline V gene.